This T cell receptor beta chain was documented in a study of shared clonotypes between healthy human individuals. Study overall: Contributing individuals were a couple of females and three males aged 18 to 49.

Germline V gives CDR1 SGHAT, CDR2 FQNNGV. The V end was cut by 3 bases, the J end by 14 bases, with 13 bases between. CDR3 size: 12 residues. The repertoire was sequenced with immunoSEQ multiplex PCR; TCRdb's copy has only in-frame clones and lacks some. The repertoire has more than 2,000,000 clones, approximately 95% of them found once; the top ten carry under 0.45%. The chain has TRBV11-2 and TRBJ1-4; tentatively, D is TRBD1 (5 bases). Source material: naive CD4+ T cells from PBMCs. Stated subset: CD45RA+ positively selected. The TCR originated in a man younger than 30 in good health. Some clones in this sample may be carry-over from other donors' samples. The CDR3 here is CASSLMAEGLFF. Here the CDR3 DNA reads TGTGCCAGCAGCTTGATGGCCGAGGGGCTGTTTTTT. Filled out from reference TRBV11-2 and TRBJ1-4, the complete variable domain reads EAGVAQSPRYKIIEKRQSVAFWCNPISGHATLYWYQQILGQGPKLLIQFQNNGVVDDSQLPKDRFSAERLKGVDSTLKIQPAKLEDSAVYLCASSLMAEGLFFGSGTQLSVL.